This T cell receptor beta chain was obtained from a study of blood T cells in healthy people across ages. Study results and caveats: Age advanced and TCR beta diversity per million T cells fell, roughly linearly.

Germline loops: CDR1 SGDLS, CDR2 YYNGEE. The length of the CDR3 is 16 residues. Details on this clonotype: The antigen remains undetermined.

It was with a sample-barcoded 5' primer and a J-beta primer mix that a second PCR of roughly 6 to 12 cycles was run. TCRdb ran MiXCR on the 5' RACE reads and lists one entry per CDR3 protein. The sample records 850,000 to 1,000,000 distinct CDR3 sequences, about 53% being singletons. The clonotype comes from a woman aged 60-75 years in good health. This chain links TRBV9 with TRBJ2-5, with 10 bases matching TRBD2. Judging by the DNA end, TRBJ2-7 fits better; the J call may be wrong. Sequencing was done on a sample of blood. The CDR3 DNA sequence: TGTGCCAGCAGCTTCACAACCGGGACTAGCGCCATCGAGCAGTACTTC. Amino acid sequence: CASSFTTGTSAIEQYF.